These T cell receptor beta chains were read from a single sample in a study of blood T cells in healthy people across ages. MiXCR, run by TCRdb on the 5' RACE reads, gives a single entry per CDR3 protein. The sample includes approximately 1.5 million distinct CDR3 sequences, approximately 43% of them seen just once. The sequencing sample was made of blood. These receptors came from a woman between 18 and 29 years old in good health. Both conserved end residues are part of each CDR3. Fields, in order: J gene, V gene, D gene, clone size, CDR3 length, CDR3 protein, CDR3 DNA. D genes are given only for firm matches. Clone size is not always given. Where it is, it says once, few, many or a class for expanded clones.

TRBJ2-1	TRBV11-2	.	few	13	CASSLASTDEQFF	TGTGCCAGCAGCTTAGCCAGTACCGATGAGCAGTTCTTC
TRBJ1-5	TRBV27	.	.	15	CASSERSAGIKPQHF	TGTGCCAGCAGTGAGAGGTCAGCCGGAATCAAGCCCCAGCATTTT
TRBJ1-1	TRBV20-1	.	.	15	CSATRSGGVNTEAFF	TGCAGTGCCACCCGATCGGGGGGGGTAAACACTGAAGCTTTCTTT
TRBJ1-5	TRBV12-3/TRBV12-4	TRBD1	.	14	CASTGQGASQPQHF	TGTGCCAGCACTGGACAGGGGGCATCTCAGCCCCAGCATTTT
TRBJ1-6	TRBV4-3	.	.	15	CASSQGPGINSPLHF	TGCGCCAGCAGCCAAGGACCAGGAATTAATTCACCCCTCCACTTT
TRBJ1-1	TRBV29-1	TRBD1	few	12	CSDARQGAEAFF	TGCAGCGACGCACGACAGGGGGCGGAGGCTTTCTTT
TRBJ1-6	TRBV10-3	TRBD1	few	16	CAISESWGQGNSPLHF	TGTGCCATCAGTGAGTCGTGGGGACAGGGAAATTCACCCCTCCACTTT
TRBJ1-1	TRBV7-2	TRBD1	.	15	CASSSQGAGSTEAFF	TGTGCCAGCAGCTCACAGGGGGCGGGTAGCACTGAAGCTTTCTTT
TRBJ1-2	TRBV10-3	.	.	16	CAISEEVISYPYGYTF	TGTGCCATCAGTGAGGAGGTCATTTCGTACCCCTATGGCTACACCTTC
TRBJ2-3	TRBV7-6	.	few	12	CASSFNGDTQYF	TGTGCCAGCAGCTTCAATGGAGATACGCAGTATTTT
TRBJ2-2	TRBV3-1	.	few	14	CASSPGLNLGELFF	TGTGCCAGCAGCCCCGGACTAAACCTCGGGGAGCTGTTTTTT
TRBJ2-5	TRBV7-9	TRBD2	few	15	CASSLRTSGEKTQYF	TGTGCCAGCAGCTTGCGGACTAGCGGGGAGAAGACCCAGTACTTC
TRBJ2-1	TRBV7-3	TRBD2	.	16	CASSQGLAGINNEQFF	TGTGCCAGCAGCCAGGGACTAGCGGGAATCAACAATGAGCAGTTCTTC
TRBJ1-2	TRBV9	.	few	13	CASSVGTEAGYTF	TGTGCCAGCAGCGTTGGGACGGAGGCTGGCTACACCTTC
TRBJ2-7	TRBV7-9	.	.	16	CASSKSTTGITYEQYF	TGTGCCAGCAGCAAATCCACGACAGGAATTACCTACGAGCAGTACTTC
TRBJ1-1	TRBV6-5	.	.	14	CASSRTGTLDEAFF	TGTGCCAGCAGTCGAACCGGGACGCTAGATGAAGCTTTCTTT
TRBJ2-7	TRBV27	.	few	13	CASSFQGGSEQYF	TGTGCCAGCAGTTTCCAGGGTGGGAGTGAGCAGTACTTC
TRBJ1-1	TRBV20-1	TRBD1	.	13	CSAPDRGDTEAFF	TGCAGTGCTCCGGACAGGGGGGACACTGAAGCTTTCTTT
TRBJ1-1	TRBV15	.	.	13	CATSGMTPPEAFF	TGTGCCACCAGCGGAATGACACCCCCTGAAGCTTTCTTT
TRBJ1-2	TRBV3-1	.	.	13	CASSQDYAAGYTF	TGTGCCAGCAGCCAAGATTACGCGGCTGGCTACACCTTC
TRBJ1-6	TRBV7-2	.	few	14	CASSWTVEDSPLHF	TGTGCCAGCAGCTGGACAGTCGAGGATTCACCCCTCCACTTT
TRBJ1-2	TRBV7-9	.	few	15	CASMLDSGPNYGYTF	TGTGCCAGCATGCTGGACTCCGGACCCAACTATGGCTACACCTTC
TRBJ2-3	TRBV10-3	TRBD1	.	13	CAISPGQVDTQYF	TGTGCCATCAGTCCGGGACAGGTAGATACGCAGTATTTT
TRBJ1-5	TRBV29-1	.	.	12	CSAMWGDQPQHF	TGCAGCGCCATGTGGGGGGATCAGCCCCAGCATTTT
TRBJ2-7	TRBV5-1	.	many	14	CASSLSTSYNEQYF	TGCGCCAGCAGCTTGTCCACCAGCTACAATGAGCAGTACTTC
TRBJ1-1	TRBV20-1	.	.	12	CSAMVPATEAFF	TGCAGTGCTATGGTCCCGGCAACTGAAGCTTTCTTT
TRBJ2-1	TRBV7-4	TRBD2	.	23	CASSAGQGAGTSGSTSLYNEQFF	TGTGCCAGCAGCGCTGGACAGGGAGCCGGGACTAGCGGTTCTACTTCCCTCTACAATGAGCAGTTCTTC
TRBJ1-2	TRBV3-1	.	.	14	CASSSTGQFYGYTF	TGTGCCAGCAGCTCAACTGGACAGTTCTATGGCTACACCTTC
TRBJ2-7	TRBV11-2	TRBD2	once	16	CASSLVTGGPTYEQYF	TGTGCCAGCAGCTTAGTCACGGGAGGCCCGACCTACGAGCAGTACTTC